This entry concerns a single T cell receptor (beta chain). This clone appeared many times. It lacks a known antigen. From the germline J gene comes the end of the CDR3, since the read stops 3 residues before it. This entry is derived from a study of T cell clonality in common variable immunodeficiency (dated by TCRdb to between 2015 and 2017). General study outcomes and caveats: TCRbeta clonality was higher in CVID subjects than in healthy controls (t-test p = 0.018), and the increase was most characteristic of about a third of subjects. Despite equal DNA input, controls averaged approximately 88,000 unique sequences per sample versus around 30,000 in CVID samples. CVID TCRbeta sequences were reported to have fewer deletions and N-nucleotide insertions and to lack highly modified clones with 13 or more V deletions. Correlations between repertoire features and clinical complications were limited by patient heterogeneity within the CVID cohort. Healthy controls shared more TCRbeta clones with each other than CVID subjects shared among themselves (p < 0.0001). According to the authors, finding the cause of the higher clonality in CVID would require sequencing the repertoires of T cell subpopulations.

For sequencing input, CVID and control samples contributed equivalent amounts of genomic DNA. For every sample, a 60 bp segment covering the rearranged TCRbeta CDR3 region was amplified and then sequenced. The immunoSEQ assay, a bias-corrected multiplex PCR combined with high-throughput sequencing, was used for TCRbeta amplification. Concerning the study's data processing: Every unique nucleotide sequence counted as a clone and was annotated with V, D and J genes, copy number and frequency. Sequences were labeled productive if in frame, and non-productive if out of frame or containing stop codons. As previously described, clonality was computed from Shannon's entropy. The predicted amino acid sequences of productive clones were used to derive mean CDR3 Kyte-Doolittle hydropathy. Hierarchical clustering of scaled V gene usage was performed with the R hclust function using Manhattan distance and complete linkage. Sharing of clones by CDR3 amino acid sequence was evaluated through resampling of 12 repertoires per group over 100 rounds. The repertoires were searched for more than 65 published EBV-specific and approximately 250 published CMV-specific TCRbeta sequences. A couple of CVID samples yielding fewer than 10,000 sequences were excluded from analysis, leaving over 35 CVID repertoires. Sourced from immuneACCESS, this table was stored by TCRdb with only in-frame sequences that have V and J called. A share of the clones is absent; for the studies checked, an unresolved V gene accounts for under half, and the remainder has no known explanation. The V and J calls and clone size come from that table; D and trimming were worked out from the DNA. This sample includes 40,000 to 55,000 clones, and none of them was observed just once. Of the sample, roughly 6% falls within the top ten clones.

Unmatched junction bases come to 5, with V trimmed by 5 bases and J by 0 bases. From a lookup of the germline V gene, CDR1 and CDR2 are SGHRS and YFSETQ. From the cysteine through the phenylalanine, the CDR3 covers 15 amino acids. Sequencing covers 36 bases of the CDR3, shown here with the frame starting at base 1. Most of the CVID patients and most of the healthy controls were of Caucasian heritage. From each donor, about 5 to 8.5 ml of heparinized peripheral whole blood was collected. Genomic DNA from adults with common variable immune deficiency (CVID) and from healthy adult controls was used to sequence TCRbeta CDR3 repertoires. A total of 22 healthy adult volunteers (about 12 female and ten or so male; age range roughly 20 to 66 years, mean age about 34) were included in the control group. Diluted blood was density-centrifuged over Hypaque 1077 or Ficoll-Paque to isolate peripheral blood mononuclear cells. Genomic DNA was obtained from unsorted mononuclear cells using either Qiagen column purification or a centrifugation-based method.

The chain employs TRBV5-1 and TRBJ2-1; the central 7 bases match TRBD1. The source of this sequence is a person aged 18-70 years in good health. The sample comprised peripheral blood mononuclear cells. CDR3 DNA, as far as it was read: TGCGCCAGCAGAACAGGGGCGAGCTCCTACAATGAG. Its translation reads: CASRTGASSYNE. The full-length CDR3 reads as CASRTGASSYNEQFF.